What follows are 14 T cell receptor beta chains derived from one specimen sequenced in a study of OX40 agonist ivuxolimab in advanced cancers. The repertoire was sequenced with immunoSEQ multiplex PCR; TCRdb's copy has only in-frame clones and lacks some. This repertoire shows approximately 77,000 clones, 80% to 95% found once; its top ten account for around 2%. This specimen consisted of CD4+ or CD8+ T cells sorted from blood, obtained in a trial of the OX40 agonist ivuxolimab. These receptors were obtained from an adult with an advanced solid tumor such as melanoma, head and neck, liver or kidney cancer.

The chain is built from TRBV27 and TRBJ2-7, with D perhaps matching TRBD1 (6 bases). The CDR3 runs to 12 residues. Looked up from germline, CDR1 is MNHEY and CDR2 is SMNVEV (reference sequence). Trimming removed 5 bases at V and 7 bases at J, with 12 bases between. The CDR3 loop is CASSEGGGEQYF. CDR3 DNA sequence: TGTGCCAGCAGTGAAGGGGGTGGGGAGCAGTACTTC.

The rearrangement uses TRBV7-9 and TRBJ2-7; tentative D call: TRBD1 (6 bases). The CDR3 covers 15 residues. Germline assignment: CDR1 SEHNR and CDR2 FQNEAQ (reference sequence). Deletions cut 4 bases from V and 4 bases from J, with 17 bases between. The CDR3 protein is CASSSIRDKPYEQYF. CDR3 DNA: TGTGCCAGCAGCTCGATTCGGGACAAACCTTACGAGCAGTACTTC.

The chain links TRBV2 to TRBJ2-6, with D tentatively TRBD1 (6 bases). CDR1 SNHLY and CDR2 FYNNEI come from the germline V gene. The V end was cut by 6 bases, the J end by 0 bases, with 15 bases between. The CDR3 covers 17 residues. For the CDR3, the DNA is TGTGCCAGCAGCCCTCAGGGGCAAAGCTCTGGGGCCAACGTCCTGACTTTC. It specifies CASSPQGQSSGANVLTF.

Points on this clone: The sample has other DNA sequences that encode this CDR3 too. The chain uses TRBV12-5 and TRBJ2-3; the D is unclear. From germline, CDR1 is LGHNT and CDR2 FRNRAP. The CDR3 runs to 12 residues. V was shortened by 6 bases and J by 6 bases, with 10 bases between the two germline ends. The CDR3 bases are TGTGCTAGTGGCCCCCGGGCGGATACGCAGTATTTT. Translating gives CASGPRADTQYF.

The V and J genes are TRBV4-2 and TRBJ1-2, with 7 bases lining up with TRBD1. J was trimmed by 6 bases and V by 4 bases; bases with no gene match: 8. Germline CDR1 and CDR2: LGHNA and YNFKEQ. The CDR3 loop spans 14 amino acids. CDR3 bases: TGTGCCAGCAGCCTTTTGACAGGGCTCGATGGCTACACCTTC. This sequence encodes CASSLLTGLDGYTF.

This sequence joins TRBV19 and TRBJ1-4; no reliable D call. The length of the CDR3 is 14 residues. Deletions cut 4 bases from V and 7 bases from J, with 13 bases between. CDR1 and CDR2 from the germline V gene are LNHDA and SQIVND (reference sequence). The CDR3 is CASSRQVSGEKLFF. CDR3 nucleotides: TGTGCCAGTAGTAGGCAGGTCTCGGGTGAAAAACTGTTTTTT.

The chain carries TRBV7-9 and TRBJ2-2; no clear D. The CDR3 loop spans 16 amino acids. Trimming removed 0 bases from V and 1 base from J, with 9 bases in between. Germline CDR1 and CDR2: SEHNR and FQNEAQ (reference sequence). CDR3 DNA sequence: TGTGCCAGCAGCTTAGCTCCGGAAGAGAACACCGGGGAGCTGTTTTTT. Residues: CASSLAPEENTGELFF.

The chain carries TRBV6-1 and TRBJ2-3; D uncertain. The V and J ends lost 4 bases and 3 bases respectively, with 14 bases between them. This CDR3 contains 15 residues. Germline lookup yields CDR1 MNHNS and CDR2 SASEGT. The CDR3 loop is CASSGGSEQTDTQYF. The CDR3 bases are TGTGCCAGCAGTGGGGGTTCCGAGCAGACAGATACGCAGTATTTT.

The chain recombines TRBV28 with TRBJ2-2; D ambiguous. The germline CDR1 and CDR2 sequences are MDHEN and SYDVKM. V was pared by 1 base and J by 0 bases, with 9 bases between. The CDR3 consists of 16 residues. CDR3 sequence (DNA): TGTGCCAGCAGTTTATTTCCACCTCCGAACACCGGGGAGCTGTTTTTT. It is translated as CASSLFPPPNTGELFF.

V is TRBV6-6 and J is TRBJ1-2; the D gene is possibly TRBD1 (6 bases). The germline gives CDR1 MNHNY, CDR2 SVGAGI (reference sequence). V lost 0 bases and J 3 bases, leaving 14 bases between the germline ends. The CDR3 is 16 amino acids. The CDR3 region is CASSYSETGQHYGYTF. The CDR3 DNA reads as TGTGCCAGCAGTTACTCAGAGACTGGACAGCACTATGGCTACACCTTC.

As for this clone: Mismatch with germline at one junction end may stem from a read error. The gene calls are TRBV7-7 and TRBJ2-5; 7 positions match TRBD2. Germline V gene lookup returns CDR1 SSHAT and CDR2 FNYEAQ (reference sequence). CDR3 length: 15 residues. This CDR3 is CASSLLGGGIGTQYF. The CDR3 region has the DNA TGTGCTAGCAGCTTATTGGGCGGGGGAATCGGGACCCAGTACTTC. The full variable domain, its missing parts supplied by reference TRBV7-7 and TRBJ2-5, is GAGVSQSPRYKVTKRGQDVTLRCDPISSHATLYWYQQALGQGPEFLTYFNYEAQPDKSGLPSDRFSAERPEGSISTLTIQRTEQRDSAMYRCASSLLGGGIGTQYFGPGTRLLVL.

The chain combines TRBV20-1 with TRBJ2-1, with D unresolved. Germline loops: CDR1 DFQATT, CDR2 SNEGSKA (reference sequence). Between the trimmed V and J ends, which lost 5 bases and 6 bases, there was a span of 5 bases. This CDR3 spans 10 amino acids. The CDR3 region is CSAASNEQFF. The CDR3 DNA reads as TGCAGTGCTGCTAGCAATGAGCAGTTCTTC.

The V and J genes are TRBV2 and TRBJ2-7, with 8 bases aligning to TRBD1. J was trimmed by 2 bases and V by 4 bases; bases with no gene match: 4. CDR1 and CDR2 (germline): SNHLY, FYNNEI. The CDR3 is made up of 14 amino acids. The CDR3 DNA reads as TGTGCCAGCAGTGTTGAACAGGGGGCCTACGAGCAGTACTTC. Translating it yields CASSVEQGAYEQYF.

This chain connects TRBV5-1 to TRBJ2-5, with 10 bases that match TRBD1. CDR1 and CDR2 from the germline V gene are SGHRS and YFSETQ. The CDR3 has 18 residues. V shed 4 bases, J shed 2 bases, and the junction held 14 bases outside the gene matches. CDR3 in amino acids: CASSPRDRGWETQETQYF. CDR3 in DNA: TGCGCCAGCAGCCCTCGGGACAGGGGTTGGGAAACTCAAGAGACCCAGTACTTC. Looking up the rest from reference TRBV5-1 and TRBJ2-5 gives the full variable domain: KAGVTQTPRYLIKTRGQQVTLSCSPISGHRSVSWYQQTPGQGLQFLFEYFSETQRNKGNFPGRFSGRQFSNSRSEMNVSTLELGDSALYLCASSPRDRGWETQETQYFGPGTRLLVL.